This is a list of T cell receptor beta chains from one sample in a study of cytomegalovirus exposure and HLA in healthy donors. The protocol was immunoSEQ multiplex PCR, while the TCRdb copy is restricted to in-frame clones and leaves out a portion. The repertoire holds roughly 120,000 clones, with roughly 76% as singletons. The sequencing input was PBMCs. The receptors shown here come from a woman aged 55-69 years in good health and CMV-seropositive. Each CDR3 is given with its conserved first and last residue. A D gene is named only where the DNA matches it firmly. Only part of the rows carry a size: once, few, many, or a class if the clone is expanded.

v_call	d_call	j_call	clone_size	cdr3_nt	cdr3_aa
TRBV5-4	.	TRBJ1-4	few	TGTGCCAGCAGCCATGGAGGCAAAGCTAATGAAAAACTGTTTTTT	CASSHGGKANEKLFF
TRBV19	TRBD2	TRBJ2-2	.	TGTGCCAGCCTTCTAGCGGCCAACACCGGGGAGCTGTTTTTT	CASLLAANTGELFF
TRBV7-8	.	TRBJ1-1	few	TGTGCCAGCAGCTTAATCGGCGGGAACACTGAAGCTTTCTTT	CASSLIGGNTEAFF
TRBV28	TRBD1	TRBJ1-2	.	TGTGCCAGCAGTTCTCCGGGACAGGACTATGGCTACACCTTC	CASSSPGQDYGYTF
TRBV19	.	TRBJ2-5	.	TGTGCCAGTAGTACCGGGGAAAGAGAGACCCAGTACTTC	CASSTGERETQYF
TRBV30	TRBD1	TRBJ1-1	.	TGTGCCTGGGTGCTGAGGACAGGACAAGCTTTCTTT	CAWVLRTGQAFF
TRBV6-5	TRBD1	TRBJ2-7	.	TGTGCCAGCAGTTTGCGGGGACAGGGAGGTTCCTACGAGCAGTACTTC	CASSLRGQGGSYEQYF
TRBV25-1	.	TRBJ1-2	.	TGTGCCAGCAGTGCTCTTCAGCTAGGCTATGGCTACACCTTC	CASSALQLGYGYTF
TRBV5-1	.	TRBJ2-5	few	TGCGCCAGCAGCTCCGGACAGCCCTACCAATGGGAGACCCAGTACTTC	CASSSGQPYQWETQYF
TRBV30	.	TRBJ1-1	few	TGTGCCTGGAGGAGGCAGGGTAGGAACACTGAAGCTTTCTTT	CAWRRQGRNTEAFF
TRBV7-8	.	TRBJ2-7	few	TGTGCCAGCAGCTTCAACCCCGGGACTGGGCTCAAGGAGCAGTACTTC	CASSFNPGTGLKEQYF
TRBV9	TRBD2	TRBJ2-1	.	TGTGCCAGCAGCGCCCCGGGACTAGCGGGGTTGGGTGAGCAGTTCTTC	CASSAPGLAGLGEQFF
TRBV5-1	TRBD2	TRBJ2-5	.	TGCGCCAGCAGCCGAACTAGCGTACAAGAGACCCAGTACTTC	CASSRTSVQETQYF
TRBV7-3	TRBD2	TRBJ2-1	.	TGTGCCAGCAGCCGTAGCGGGGGCTACAATGAGCAGTTCTTC	CASSRSGGYNEQFF
TRBV5-8	TRBD1	TRBJ2-3	few	TGTGCCAGCAGCTTGTATTTGGGACAGGGAGGTGATACGCAGTATTTT	CASSLYLGQGGDTQYF
TRBV5-4	TRBD2	TRBJ2-5	.	TGTGCCAGCAGCTTTGTAGCGGGAGGGCGGGAGACCCAGTACTTC	CASSFVAGGRETQYF
TRBV30	TRBD2	TRBJ2-1	.	TGTGCCTGGAGTGTTATAGCGGGGGCCTCAAGAAATGAGCAGTTCTTC	CAWSVIAGASRNEQFF
TRBV19	.	TRBJ2-7	.	TGTGCCAGTAGTAAAAGGAGACAGTCCTACGAGCAGTACTTC	CASSKRRQSYEQYF
TRBV5-1	TRBD1	TRBJ2-1	.	TGCGCCAGCAGCTTGAGGGACAGGGACCTGGGGTTCTTC	CASSLRDRDLGFF
TRBV29-1	.	TRBJ2-7	.	TGCAGCGCCACCATCCGCGGTTCCTACGAGCAGTACTTC	CSATIRGSYEQYF
TRBV7-9	TRBD1	TRBJ1-1	.	TGTGCCAGCACCGACAGGGGCAGCCCCATGAACACTGAAGCTTTCTTT	CASTDRGSPMNTEAFF
TRBV5-4	TRBD2	TRBJ2-1	.	TGTGCCAGCAGCCGTTCGGGGGGGAAACCCTACAATGAGCAGTTCTTC	CASSRSGGKPYNEQFF
TRBV19	.	TRBJ1-1	.	TGTGCCAGTAGTAACAGGGCAACGAACACTGAAGCTTTCTTT	CASSNRATNTEAFF
TRBV4-3	.	TRBJ1-2	.	TGCGCCAGCAGCCAAGATCCGGGGGGCGTCCGCGCCTATGGCTACACCTTC	CASSQDPGGVRAYGYTF
TRBV7-2	TRBD1	TRBJ1-2	few	TGTGCCAGCAGCCCACGCACGACAGGGGGTAGCTATGGCTACACCTTC	CASSPRTTGGSYGYTF
TRBV7-7	TRBD1	TRBJ1-2	.	TGTGCCAGCAGCTTACCGAGACAGGGGCGGGTGGTTGGCTATGGCTACACCTTC	CASSLPRQGRVVGYGYTF
TRBV27	TRBD1	TRBJ1-1	.	TGTGCCAGCAGTATATCAGGGGGTGTACTCTTCACTGAAGCTTTCTTT	CASSISGGVLFTEAFF
TRBV5-4	TRBD1	TRBJ2-7	.	TGTGCCAGCAGCTTGGGAGGGACAGGAGGGAACGAGCAGTACTTC	CASSLGGTGGNEQYF
TRBV5-1	TRBD2	TRBJ2-1	.	TGCGCCAGCAGCCCGGGACTAAACAATGAGCAGTTCTTC	CASSPGLNNEQFF
TRBV5-4	TRBD1	TRBJ1-1	.	TGTGCCAGCAGCCCAGGGACAGGGAACACTGAAGCTTTCTTT	CASSPGTGNTEAFF
TRBV10-3	TRBD1	TRBJ2-1	.	TGTGCCATCAGTGAGCGGACACAGGGGACCTACAATGAGCAGTTCTTC	CAISERTQGTYNEQFF
TRBV10-3	.	TRBJ1-5	.	TGTGCCATCAGTGCTAGTGAGGGAAGACAGCCCCAGCATTTT	CAISASEGRQPQHF
TRBV9	TRBD2	TRBJ2-1	.	TGTGCCAGCAGCCCTCGGCTAGCGGGAGGCTCCTACAATGAGCAGTTCTTC	CASSPRLAGGSYNEQFF
TRBV19	TRBD2	TRBJ2-5	.	TGTGCCACCCAAATGCGGCGGGAGTCGGGTGAGCAGTACTTC	CATQMRRESGEQYF
TRBV5-1	TRBD2	TRBJ2-1	.	TGCGCCAGCAGCGCCTCTAGCGGGAACTACAATGAGCAGTTCTTC	CASSASSGNYNEQFF
TRBV27	.	TRBJ1-2	.	TGTGCCAGCAGTTCGTCTCTGGTTCGGGGTGGCTACACCTTC	CASSSSLVRGGYTF
TRBV15	.	TRBJ1-1	.	TGTGCCACCAGCAGAGAGCAGGGGCCGACCTGGCCTGAAGCTTTCTTT	CATSREQGPTWPEAFF
TRBV30	TRBD1	TRBJ2-7	.	TGTGCCTGGAGCCCGGACAGGGTGGGAGAGCAGTACTTC	CAWSPDRVGEQYF
TRBV9	.	TRBJ2-5	.	TGTGCCAGCAGCGTCGGGGTACGGGAGACCCAGTACTTC	CASSVGVRETQYF
TRBV12-5	TRBD2	TRBJ2-2	.	TGTGCTAGTGCCCCGGCCGGGACTACGGCGGGAACCGGGGAGCTGTTTTTT	CASAPAGTTAGTGELFF
TRBV19	.	TRBJ2-3	.	TGTGCCTCCCGAGACAGGAATGCACAGGGAGATACGCAGTATTTT	CASRDRNAQGDTQYF
TRBV4-1	TRBD1	TRBJ2-7	.	TGCGCCAGCAGCCAATCGGACAGGGGCGTCTCCTACGAGCAGTACTTC	CASSQSDRGVSYEQYF
TRBV30	.	TRBJ2-7	.	TGTGCCTGGACCGCCACCGGGGGTTTCTCCGAGCAGTACTTC	CAWTATGGFSEQYF
TRBV5-8	TRBD2	TRBJ2-3	.	TGTGCCAGCAGCCTATCCGGGACTAGGGTCATTTCGCAAGATACGCAGTATTTT	CASSLSGTRVISQDTQYF
TRBV10-3	.	TRBJ2-4	.	TGTGCCATCAGTGATTCGGTAGCCAAAAACATTCAGTACTTC	CAISDSVAKNIQYF
TRBV28	TRBD1	TRBJ1-2	.	TGTGCCAGCACCCCCGGTTCGGCAGGGGGCGCAGGGATATATGGCTACACCTTC	CASTPGSAGGAGIYGYTF
TRBV7-9	TRBD2	TRBJ2-7	.	TGTGCCAGCAGCTTAGCGGGAGGGACTAGCGGGTCCAACCCCTACGAGCAGTACTTC	CASSLAGGTSGSNPYEQYF
TRBV19	.	TRBJ2-6	.	TGTGCCAGTAGTATCTGGGGGCCCGGGGCCAACGTCCTGACTTTC	CASSIWGPGANVLTF
TRBV19	TRBD1	TRBJ1-6	.	TGTGCCAGTAGTGCGGGACAGAATGAAAATTCACCCCTCCACTTT	CASSAGQNENSPLHF
TRBV20-1	.	TRBJ1-2	.	TGCAGTGCCCCGAACTATGGCTACACCTTC	CSAPNYGYTF
TRBV7-3	TRBD2	TRBJ2-3	.	TGTGCCAGCAGCTTAAATCCAGCGGGAGTGGCAGATACGCAGTATTTT	CASSLNPAGVADTQYF
TRBV25-1	.	TRBJ1-4	few	TGTGCCAGCAGTGAATTCCACCGGTTAGGGGATGAAAAACTGTTTTTT	CASSEFHRLGDEKLFF
TRBV5-1	TRBD2	TRBJ2-2	.	TGCGCCAGCAGCTGGACTAGCGGGAGCCCGAACACCGGGGAGCTGTTTTTT	CASSWTSGSPNTGELFF
TRBV6-5	.	TRBJ2-7	once	TGTGCCAGCTCCTACGCAGGGACACCAGACTACGAGCAGTACTTC	CASSYAGTPDYEQYF
TRBV18	.	TRBJ2-1	.	TGTGCCAGCTCACCACAACGGGGGTACAATGAGCAGTTCTTC	CASSPQRGYNEQFF
TRBV4-1	.	TRBJ2-1	.	TGCGCCAGCAGCCAAGCCCGGCCAGGAAACGGGGATGAGCAGTTCTTC	CASSQARPGNGDEQFF
TRBV5-5	.	TRBJ2-6	.	TGTGCCAGCAGCTTTGTTGCCGGCTCTGGGGCCAACGTCCTGACTTTC	CASSFVAGSGANVLTF
TRBV7-2	.	TRBJ1-3	.	TGTGCCAGCAGCCCCACGGGAGATGGAAACACCATATATTTT	CASSPTGDGNTIYF
TRBV11-2	TRBD2	TRBJ2-7	once	TGTGCCAGCAGCTTCCCTGCCGTAGGACTAGAAACCTACGAGCAGTACTTC	CASSFPAVGLETYEQYF